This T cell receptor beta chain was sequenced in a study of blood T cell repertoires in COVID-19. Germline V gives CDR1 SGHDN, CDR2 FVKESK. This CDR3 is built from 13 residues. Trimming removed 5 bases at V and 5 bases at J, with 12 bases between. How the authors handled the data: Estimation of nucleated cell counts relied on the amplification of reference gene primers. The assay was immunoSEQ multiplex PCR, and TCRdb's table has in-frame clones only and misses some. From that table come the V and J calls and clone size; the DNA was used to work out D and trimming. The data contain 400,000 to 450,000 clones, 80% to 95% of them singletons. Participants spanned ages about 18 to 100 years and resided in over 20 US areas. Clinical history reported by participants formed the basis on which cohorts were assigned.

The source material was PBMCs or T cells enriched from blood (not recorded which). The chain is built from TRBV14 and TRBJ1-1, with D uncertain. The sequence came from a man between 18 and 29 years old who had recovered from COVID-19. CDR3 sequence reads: CASSKRTGTEAFF. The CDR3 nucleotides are TGTGCCAGCAGCAAACGGACGGGGACTGAAGCTTTCTTT.